These 25 T cell receptor beta chains were sequenced from one sample in a study of CD8+ T cells in alopecia areata. The treatment denotes: oral pan-JAK inhibitor, 5-10 mg twice daily. As the sequencing template, cDNA was produced by extracting RNA and reverse transcribing it. Libraries were prepared by immunoSEQ multiplex PCR; TCRdb keeps only in-frame clonotypes and omits some of them. Among about 160,000 clones listed, 55% to 75% were seen once. This material consisted of CD4+ T cells sorted from blood, taken at week 4, from a patient treated with tofacitinib. Receptor source: a human donor with alopecia areata.

The table lists this clone with a few counts. This same CDR3 is encoded by further DNA sequences in the sample. The CDR3: CASSQGTGYGYTF. Here the CDR3 DNA reads TGTGCCAGCAGCCAAGGCACAGGGTATGGCTACACCTTC. The rearrangement links TRBV14 to TRBJ1-2; D might be TRBD1 (6 bases). This CDR3 has 13 amino acids. Germline CDR1 reads SGHDN; CDR2 reads FVKESK. The V end was cut by 1 base, the J end by 5 bases, with 8 bases between.

The chain couples TRBV29-1 to TRBJ2-7, with D hard to call. Germline values: CDR1 SQVTM, CDR2 ANQGSEA. Trimming took off 5 bases at V and 7 bases at J, with 15 bases between the two ends. CDR3 length: 12 residues. CDR3: CSVKAGVREQYF. The CDR3 DNA reads TGCAGCGTTAAGGCAGGCGTCCGAGAGCAGTACTTC.

This clone was seen more than once but under ten times. The rearrangement uses TRBV5-5 and TRBJ1-5; D gene ambiguous. V gave up 0 bases and J gave up 0 bases, with 10 bases separating them. The V gene's germline CDR1 is SGHKS and CDR2 YYEKEE (reference sequence). The CDR3 loop spans 16 amino acids. In DNA, the CDR3 is TGTGCCAGCAGCTTGGGTCTCCCCTTTAGCAATCAGCCCCAGCATTTT. Translating gives CASSLGLPFSNQPQHF.

The V call is TRBV29-1, the J call TRBJ1-1; a possible D gene is TRBD1 (5 bases). Trimming removed 5 bases at V and 5 bases at J, with 18 bases between. The germline V gene has CDR1 SQVTM and CDR2 ANQGSEA. CDR3 length equals 14 residues. CDR3 sequence: CSVLGPVGRTEAFF. DNA for the CDR3: TGCAGCGTTCTAGGTCCCGTGGGACGGACTGAAGCTTTCTTT.

This sequence joins TRBV2 and TRBJ2-3, with 7 bases matching TRBD1. The CDR3 spans 14 residues. Germline V CDR1 and CDR2: SNHLY, FYNNEI. With 10 bases clipped from V and 0 bases from J, the junction kept 7 bases outside the gene matches. The CDR3 bases are TGTGCCAACAACCGGGACAGTAGCACAGATACGCAGTATTTT. Its translation is CANNRDSSTDTQYF.

As concerns this clone: The same CDR3 arises from other DNA sequences in this sample as well. This chain uses TRBV7-3 with TRBJ1-4; D gene uncertain. V lost 2 bases and J 0 bases, leaving 13 bases between the germline ends. The CDR3 has 17 residues. CDR1 is SGHTA and CDR2 is FQGTGA in the germline V gene. The CDR3 region has the DNA TGTGCCAGCAGCTTACTTACCGTTTATGCAACTAATGAAAAACTGTTTTTT. As protein: CASSLLTVYATNEKLFF.

The table lists this clone with a few counts. J is TRBJ1-2 and V is TRBV29-1; a possible D gene is TRBD1 (5 bases). V was cut by 4 bases and J by 7 bases, with 7 bases left in between. The CDR3 runs 10 residues. The V gene's germline CDR1 is SQVTM and CDR2 ANQGSEA. CDR3 in DNA: TGCAGCGTTGGAGGGGTTGGCTACACCTTC. Protein product: CSVGGVGYTF.

V and J are TRBV2 and TRBJ2-1; possibly TRBD1 for D (6 bases). The CDR3 spans 14 residues. The V end was cut by 3 bases, the J end by 6 bases, with 12 bases between. CDR1 and CDR2 (germline): SNHLY, FYNNEI. The CDR3 sequence: CASSDKTGTNEQFF. The CDR3 DNA reads as TGTGCCAGCAGTGATAAGACAGGTACCAATGAGCAGTTCTTC.

The gene calls are TRBV19 and TRBJ1-1; D possibly corresponds to TRBD1 (6 bases). Germline V CDR1 and CDR2: LNHDA, SQIVND (reference sequence). V shed 0 bases and J shed 4 bases, with 6 bases lying between them. This CDR3 spans 13 amino acids. CDR3 sequence reads: CASSIDRGTEAFF. CDR3 coding DNA: TGTGCCAGTAGTATAGACAGGGGCACTGAAGCTTTCTTT.

The chain couples TRBV5-1 to TRBJ2-1; the match to TRBD2 covers 11 bases. The germline gives CDR1 SGHRS, CDR2 YFSETQ. The CDR3 covers 15 residues. V gave up 0 bases and J gave up 7 bases; unmatched junction bases: 3. The CDR3 reads CASSLASGGRNEQFF. CDR3 in DNA: TGCGCCAGCAGCTTGGCTAGCGGGGGGCGAAATGAGCAGTTCTTC.

The chain carries TRBV29-1 and TRBJ2-7; weak D call: TRBD2 (5 bases). V lost 4 bases to trimming and J lost 1 base, with 8 bases between them. The CDR3 covers 12 residues. Germline values: CDR1 SQVTM, CDR2 ANQGSEA. CDR3 region: CSVVPGSYEQYF. CDR3 coding DNA: TGCAGCGTTGTTCCGGGATCCTACGAGCAGTACTTC.

The chain is built from TRBV2 and TRBJ2-2; TRBD1 is a possible D gene (6 bases). The CDR3 is 13 residues long. Germline-derived CDR1 and CDR2 are SNHLY and FYNNEI. With 11 bases removed from V and 6 bases from J, the gap between germline ends came to 16 bases. The CDR3 here is CAGGQISAGELFF. The CDR3, as DNA: TGTGCCGGAGGACAGATTTCGGCCGGGGAGCTGTTTTTT. Variable domain in full (rest from reference TRBV2 and TRBJ2-2): EPEVTQTPSHQVTQMGQEVILRCVPISNHLYFYWYRQILGQKVEFLVSFYNNEISEKSEIFDDQFSVERPDGSNFTLKIRSTKLEDSAMYFCAGGQISAGELFFGEGSRLTVL.

This clone has just one count. CDR3 bases: TGTGCCAGCAGTGAACGTGGCGCGACGGTTTCTGGTACGCAGTATTTT. This gives the protein CASSERGATVSGTQYF. J is TRBJ2-3 and V is TRBV6-1, with D uncertain. The CDR3 runs 16 residues. The germline gives CDR1 MNHNS, CDR2 SASEGT. V lost 2 bases, J lost 8 bases, and 20 bases lay in between.

The V and J genes are TRBV4-3 and TRBJ2-3; 7 bases are a match to TRBD2. The CDR3 is 15 residues long. V lost 3 bases and J lost 5; bases outside the gene matches: 8. Germline V CDR1 and CDR2: LGHNA, YSLEER. The CDR3 reads CASSQALTGGDTQYF. DNA of the CDR3: TGCGCCAGCAGCCAGGCACTCACGGGGGGAGATACGCAGTATTTT.

The chain joins TRBV5-1 to TRBJ2-3; the D call may be TRBD1 or TRBD2 (5 bases each). V shed 0 bases and J shed 6 bases, with 8 bases lying between them. Germline CDR1 reads SGHRS; CDR2 reads YFSETQ. CDR3 length: 13 residues. CDR3 DNA sequence: TGCGCCAGCAGCTTGGCCAGGGAGGATACGCAGTATTTT. It translates to CASSLAREDTQYF.

V gene TRBV7-3 combines with J gene TRBJ2-5; D is undetermined. Germline values: CDR1 SGHTA, CDR2 FQGTGA. The CDR3 consists of 15 residues. Trimming stripped 1 base from V and 5 bases from J, with 14 bases between. The CDR3 sequence: CASSLNSVIGETQYF. The CDR3 DNA sequence: TGTGCCAGCAGCTTAAATTCGGTAATCGGTGAGACCCAGTACTTC.

Here the CDR3 reads CASSEARGGFTDTQYF. The CDR3 nucleotides read TGTGCCAGCAGTGAAGCGCGTGGGGGGTTCACAGATACGCAGTATTTT. This sequence joins TRBV2 and TRBJ2-3, with D possibly TRBD2 on 6 matching bases. The CDR3 has 16 amino acids. Germline V gene lookup returns CDR1 SNHLY and CDR2 FYNNEI. The ends were cut back, 0 bases at V and 2 bases at J, with 12 bases in the middle.

The genes are TRBV2 and TRBJ2-1; perhaps TRBD1 as D (7 bases). Germline loops: CDR1 SNHLY, CDR2 FYNNEI. V shed 6 bases and J shed 4 bases, with 10 bases lying between them. CDR3 length: 13 residues. The CDR3 coding sequence is TGTGCCAGCAGGTCAGGGGGGTACAATGAGCAGTTCTTC. This codes for CASRSGGYNEQFF.

This clone was counted between two and nine times. J is TRBJ1-2 and V is TRBV5-1, with 9 bases lining up with TRBD1. V trimming: 5 bases; J trimming: 3 bases; junction bases outside the gene matches: 2. The CDR3 is 13 amino acids. CDR1 is SGHRS, CDR2 YFSETQ, per germline. The CDR3 region is CASSRTGDYGYTF. As DNA, the CDR3 is TGCGCCAGCAGTCGGACAGGGGACTATGGCTACACCTTC.

This clone was seen a few times. V usage is TRBV11-2 and J usage is TRBJ2-7; D assignment may be TRBD1 or TRBD2 (5 bases each). Trimming removed 0 bases at V and 6 bases at J, with 12 bases between. Germline lookup yields CDR1 SGHAT and CDR2 FQNNGV. This CDR3 is 14 amino acids long. The CDR3 DNA is TGTGCCAGCAGCTTAGATATGGGGGTTTCCGAGCAGTACTTC. Translation: CASSLDMGVSEQYF.

V and J are TRBV28 and TRBJ1-1; D unclear. The CDR3 totals 13 residues. The germline V gene has CDR1 MDHEN and CDR2 SYDVKM. V lost 5 bases and J 1 base, leaving 8 bases between the germline ends. In DNA, the CDR3 is TGTGCCAGCAGTCCACCCTGGAACACTGAAGCTTTCTTT. This encodes CASSPPWNTEAFF.

V and J are TRBV5-1 and TRBJ2-2; D gene ambiguous. Germline lookup yields CDR1 SGHRS and CDR2 YFSETQ. Trimming pared 4 bases from V and 7 bases from J, leaving 20 bases between. The CDR3 is made up of 16 amino acids. The CDR3 sequence is CASSGFLSGLGGELFF. Here the CDR3 DNA reads TGCGCCAGCAGCGGCTTCCTTTCGGGTCTCGGCGGGGAGCTGTTTTTT.

This clone was detected only a few times. The chain is built from TRBV9 and TRBJ1-6, with D possibly TRBD1 on 6 matching bases. Trimming took off 4 bases at V and 7 bases at J, with 12 bases between the two ends. The CDR3 contains 14 residues. CDR1 and CDR2 from the germline V gene are SGDLS and YYNGEE. CDR3: CASSSGGGNSPLHF. CDR3 DNA: TGTGCCAGCAGCTCTGGAGGGGGGAATTCACCCCTCCACTTT.

The rearrangement joins TRBV7-2 to TRBJ1-6; 7 bases agree with TRBD1. The CDR3 runs to 16 residues. J gave up 7 bases and V 5 bases, and 11 bases lay outside the gene matches. In germline, CDR1 is SGHTA, CDR2 FQGNSA. Here the CDR3 DNA reads TGTGCCAGCAGCCCTACAGGGGTTGTAGGAAATTCACCCCTCCACTTT. Translated: CASSPTGVVGNSPLHF. Using reference TRBV7-2 and TRBJ1-6 for the parts outside the CDR3, the full variable domain is GAGVSQSPSNKVTEKGKDVELRCDPISGHTALYWYRQSLGQGLEFLIYFQGNSAPDKSGLPSDRFSAERTGGSVSTLTIQRTQQEDSAVYLCASSPTGVVGNSPLHFGNGTRLTVT.

This clone was seen more than once but under ten times. The chain uses TRBV7-2 and TRBJ1-1, with D possibly being TRBD1 (5 bases). The CDR3 extends over 14 amino acids. V was cut by 4 bases and J by 4 bases, with 13 bases left in between. Looked up from germline, CDR1 is SGHTA and CDR2 is FQGNSA. The CDR3 DNA reads as TGTGCCAGCAGCTCTTCAAGGGGCTCCACTGAAGCTTTCTTT. This codes for CASSSSRGSTEAFF.